This T cell receptor beta chain was profiled in a study of shared clonotypes between healthy human individuals. This CDR3 contains 11 residues. Trimming shortened V by 2 bases and J by 2 bases, and 2 bases separated the two germline ends. Germline lookup yields CDR1 SGHRS and CDR2 YFSETQ. Using immunoSEQ multiplex PCR, the repertoire was profiled, and TCRdb retains in-frame clones only, with some absent. The sample records some 2,500,000 clones, under 95% being singletons. As concerns this clone: Within the sample, other DNA sequences also encode this same CDR3.

Sequencing was performed on naive CD4+ T cells from PBMCs. Subset here: CD45RA+ positively selected. This sequence joins TRBV5-1 and TRBJ2-7; no clear D. The receptor was derived from a man aged 18 to 30 in good health. Some clones in this sample may be carry-over from other donors' samples. CDR3 in amino acids: CASSFAYEQYF. In nucleotides, the CDR3 is TGCGCCAGCAGCTTCGCCTACGAGCAGTACTTC.